The 3 T cell receptor beta chains below come from one sample, sequenced in a study of blood T cell repertoires in COVID-19. Profiled with immunoSEQ multiplex PCR; TCRdb holds only in-frame clones, not every one. This sample has tens of thousands of clones, with 85% found just once. The specimen sequenced was peripheral blood. All receptors come from an elderly man with acute or convalescent COVID-19.

The chain uses TRBV5-6 and TRBJ1-3; TRBD1 agrees at 7 bases. The CDR3 spans 16 residues. With 0 bases clipped from V and 1 base from J, the junction kept 4 bases outside the gene matches. Germline values: CDR1 SGHDT, CDR2 YYEEEE. DNA for the CDR3: TGTGCCAGCAGCTTGGCTGGCAGGGGGTCTGGAAACACCATATATTTT. Translating gives CASSLAGRGSGNTIYF.

The chain carries TRBV3-1 (or the pseudogene TRBV3-2) and TRBJ1-2; 7 positions agree with TRBD1. V shed 1 base and J 4 bases; nucleotides not matched to a gene: 6. The CDR3 runs 15 residues. CDR1 and CDR2 from the germline V gene are LGHDT and YNNKEL (reference sequence). DNA for the CDR3: TGTGCCAGCAGCCAAGCGGGCGGGACAGCCTATGGCTACACCTTC. As protein: CASSQAGGTAYGYTF.

This clone was counted once. The chain carries TRBV18 and TRBJ2-5; 13 bases are a match to TRBD2. The J segment lost 4 bases and the V segment lost 3 bases, leaving 8 bases of the junction unmatched. In germline, CDR1 is KGHSH, CDR2 LQKENI. The CDR3 has 17 residues. The CDR3 coding sequence is TGTGCCAGCTCACCCACAGGACTAGCGGGAGTTGCAGAGACCCAGTACTTC. Encoded protein: CASSPTGLAGVAETQYF.